The clone carrying this T cell receptor (beta chain) has just one count. CDR3 size: 16 residues. This sample is part of a study of blood T cell repertoires in COVID-19. About the study: Sources were T cells, B-cell-depleted T cells, or PBMCs; the material itself was cDNA or gDNA.

Assay: immunoSEQ multiplex PCR; the TCRdb copy retains only in-frame clones and omits some. The sample lists about 83,000 clones; approximately 86% were seen once. The chain recombines TRBV21-1 with TRBJ1-5; the table's D gene call, TRBD1, was not cross checked with the DNA. TRBV21-1 is termed a pseudogene. The sequence was obtained from a woman aged 45-59 years with active or convalescent COVID-19. The sequenced sample consisted of peripheral blood. The DNA of the CDR3 is TGTGCCAGCAGCAAAGGTCCAGATTATAGCAATCAGCCCCAGCATTTT. Translation: CASSKGPDYSNQPQHF.